These T cell receptor beta chains were read from a single sample in a study of long-term antiretroviral therapy in people with HIV. Some clones are missing from TCRdb's copy, which holds only in-frame ones; the method was immunoSEQ multiplex PCR. The sample lists fewer than 25,000 clones, approximately 77% seen once, with 5% to 6.5% in the top ten. Sample: unsorted PBMCs, taken 4.4 years after starting antiretroviral therapy. The receptors shown here come from a man aged 30 to 45 with HIV. Each CDR3 is given with its conserved first and last residue. Each record gives: V gene, J gene, clone size, D gene, CDR3 DNA, CDR3 protein. The D gene is left open where the match is weak. Some rows have no size entry. The others give once, few or many, or a class for an expanded clone.

TRBV9	TRBJ2-7	-	TRBD2	TGTGCCAGCAGCGTAGCTCTCAGCGGGGACTCCTACGAGCAGTACTTC	CASSVALSGDSYEQYF
TRBV4-3	TRBJ1-2	-	TRBD1	TGCGCCAGCAGCCAAGCGGACAGGGCTAACTATGGCTACACCTTC	CASSQADRANYGYTF
TRBV7-2	TRBJ2-1	-	TRBD2	TGTGCCAGCAGCCTCGGGTGGCTAGCGGACTACAATGAGCAGTTCTTC	CASSLGWLADYNEQFF
TRBV4-1	TRBJ2-3	-	TRBD2	TGCGCCAGCAGCCAAGATCCGAGCGGGGCAGATACGCAGTATTTT	CASSQDPSGADTQYF
TRBV14	TRBJ2-7	-	TRBD2	TGTGCCAGCAGCCAAGATGGGAGGGAGTACGACGAGCAGTACTTC	CASSQDGREYDEQYF
TRBV4-3	TRBJ1-1	once	-	TGCGCCAGCAGCCATAACTCTGAAGCTTTCTTT	CASSHNSEAFF
TRBV7-9	TRBJ2-1	-	-	TGTGCCAGCAGCTTAGTTGCCCCCAATGAGCAGTTCTTC	CASSLVAPNEQFF
TRBV9	TRBJ1-2	-	-	TGTGCCAGCAGCGTAGCCCCGCAGAGAGGCTATGGCTACACCTTC	CASSVAPQRGYGYTF
TRBV4-1	TRBJ1-5	few	TRBD1	TGCGCCAGCAGCCAAGATCAGGGGGCTGGGCAGCCCCAGCATTTT	CASSQDQGAGQPQHF
TRBV11-2	TRBJ2-3	-	-	TGTGCCAGCAGCCCAGGGAGGGGGACGAAGAGCCACTATACGCAGTATTTT	CASSPGRGTKSHYTQYF
TRBV27	TRBJ2-7	few	TRBD1	TGTGCCAGCAGTTTACGCACAGGGGCCTACGAGCAGTACTTC	CASSLRTGAYEQYF
TRBV5-5	TRBJ2-5	-	-	TGTGCCAGCAGCCCTAGGTGGACCCAAGAGACCCAGTACTTC	CASSPRWTQETQYF
TRBV6-5	TRBJ2-3	-	TRBD2	TGTGCCAGCAGTCTAGCGGGAGTGGCAGATACGCAGTATTTT	CASSLAGVADTQYF
TRBV5-1	TRBJ2-1	-	-	TGCGCCAGCCGGGCCCCCAATGAGCAGTTCTTC	CASRAPNEQFF
TRBV5-1	TRBJ2-5	-	-	TGCGCCAGCAGCTTGGCAGGGAGACAACCCTCAAGGGGAGAGACCCAGTACTTC	CASSLAGRQPSRGETQYF
TRBV6-4	TRBJ2-2	-	-	TGTGCCAGCAGTCCCGGGGCGACCGGGGAGCTGTTTTTT	CASSPGATGELFF
TRBV10-3	TRBJ2-1	few	-	TGTGCCATCAGTGAGTCGATGGCAGCGGAGTACTACAATGAGCAGTTCTTC	CAISESMAAEYYNEQFF
TRBV19	TRBJ1-5	few	-	TGTGCCAGTAGTGTTAATAGCAATCAGCCCCAGCATTTT	CASSVNSNQPQHF
TRBV7-3	TRBJ2-1	few	TRBD2	TGTGCCAGCAGCCCTACTAGCGGTCCTTACAATGAGCAGTTCTTC	CASSPTSGPYNEQFF
TRBV27	TRBJ2-7	large	TRBD1	TGTGCCAGCAGTAAGACAGGGTACTACGAGCAGTACTTC	CASSKTGYYEQYF
TRBV6-1	TRBJ1-1	-	-	TGTGCCAGCAGTGTACCGGGCCCCTTTGAAGCTTTCTTT	CASSVPGPFEAFF
TRBV7-2	TRBJ1-5	-	-	TGTGCCAGCAGCCCAACAGGGAGGGCCACCAATCAGCCCCAGCATTTT	CASSPTGRATNQPQHF
TRBV19	TRBJ2-7	-	TRBD1	TGTGCCAGTAGTCCGAAGAGTGGGACAGGCCCCTACGAGCAGTACTTC	CASSPKSGTGPYEQYF
TRBV4-1	TRBJ2-1	-	TRBD1	TGCGCCAGCAGAGGACAGGGGAATGAGCAGTTCTTC	CASRGQGNEQFF
TRBV18	TRBJ1-1	few	-	TGTGCCAGCTCACCACCGGGGCAGGAAGCTTTCTTT	CASSPPGQEAFF
TRBV5-6	TRBJ2-1	-	TRBD2	TGTGCCAGCAGCTTGGCTCCGGGACTAACCTACAATGAGCAGTTCTTC	CASSLAPGLTYNEQFF
TRBV29-1	TRBJ1-1	-	-	TGCAGCGTTGTCCTGGCCTCCAACACTGAAGCTTTCTTT	CSVVLASNTEAFF
TRBV19	TRBJ2-5	-	-	TGTGCCAGTAGTATAGGTGGACAAAGGTACCAAGAGACCCAGTACTTC	CASSIGGQRYQETQYF
TRBV5-6	TRBJ2-1	-	-	TGTGCCAGCAGCTTGGGAGGGTCCTACAATGAGCAGTTCTTC	CASSLGGSYNEQFF
TRBV27	TRBJ2-2	-	-	TGTGCCAGCAGTTTAAATTTCGCAGGGTCTACCAACACCGGGGAGCTGTTTTTT	CASSLNFAGSTNTGELFF
TRBV15	TRBJ2-7	-	-	TGTGCCACCAGCAGAGCCACAGGGGCCCAGGGGGGATCCTACGAGCAGTACTTC	CATSRATGAQGGSYEQYF
TRBV18	TRBJ1-6	-	TRBD1	TGTGCCAGCTCACTTACCCACGACAGGGGGCTTTCACCCCTCCACTTT	CASSLTHDRGLSPLHF